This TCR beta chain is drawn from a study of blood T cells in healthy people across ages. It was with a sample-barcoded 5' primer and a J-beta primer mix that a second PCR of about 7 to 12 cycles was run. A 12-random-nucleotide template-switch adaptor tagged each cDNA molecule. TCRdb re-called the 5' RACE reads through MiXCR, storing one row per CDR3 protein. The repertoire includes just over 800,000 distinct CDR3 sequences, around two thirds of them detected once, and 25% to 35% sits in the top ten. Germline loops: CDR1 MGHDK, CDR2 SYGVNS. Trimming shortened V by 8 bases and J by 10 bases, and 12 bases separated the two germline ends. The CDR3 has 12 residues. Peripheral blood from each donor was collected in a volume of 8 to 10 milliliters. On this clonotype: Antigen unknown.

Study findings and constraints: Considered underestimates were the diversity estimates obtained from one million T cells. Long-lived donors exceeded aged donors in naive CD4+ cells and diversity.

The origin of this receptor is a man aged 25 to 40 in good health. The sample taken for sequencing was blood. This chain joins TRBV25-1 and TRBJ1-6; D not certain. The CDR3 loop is CASPPPGSPLHF. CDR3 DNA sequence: TGTGCCAGCCCACCCCCGGGGTCACCCCTCCACTTT.